The clone carrying this T cell receptor (beta chain) was seen once. The antigen is unknown. Profiled with immunoSEQ multiplex PCR; TCRdb holds only in-frame clones, not every one. The profile shows about 140,000 clones, roughly 90% of them singletons. Samples with a second dose at about 4 or about 12 weeks were pooled together. The data belong to a study of T cell responses to AZD1222 COVID-19 vaccine. Overall study results and limits: The donor cohort was predominantly white British with a female majority, and clonal diversity may have been underestimated. Vaccine-associated CD4 TCRs ranged over spike, dominating at 160-218 and 743-854.

Sequencing was performed on peripheral blood, taken 28 days after the second AZD1222 dose. This clonotype was obtained from an adult who received the AZD1222 COVID-19 vaccine.

The DNA for the CDR3 is TGCGCCAGCAGCCCGCAGACAGGGGTGAACACTGAAGCTTTCTTT. Translating it yields CASSPQTGVNTEAFF. J is TRBJ1-1 and V is TRBV5-1; 8 bases agree with TRBD1. V shed 4 bases, J shed 0 bases, and the junction held 5 bases outside the gene matches. The CDR3 contains 15 residues. In germline, CDR1 is SGHRS, CDR2 YFSETQ. The entire variable domain, with the rest obtained from reference TRBV5-1 and TRBJ1-1, is as follows: KAGVTQTPRYLIKTRGQQVTLSCSPISGHRSVSWYQQTPGQGLQFLFEYFSETQRNKGNFPGRFSGRQFSNSRSEMNVSTLELGDSALYLCASSPQTGVNTEAFFGQGTRLTVV.